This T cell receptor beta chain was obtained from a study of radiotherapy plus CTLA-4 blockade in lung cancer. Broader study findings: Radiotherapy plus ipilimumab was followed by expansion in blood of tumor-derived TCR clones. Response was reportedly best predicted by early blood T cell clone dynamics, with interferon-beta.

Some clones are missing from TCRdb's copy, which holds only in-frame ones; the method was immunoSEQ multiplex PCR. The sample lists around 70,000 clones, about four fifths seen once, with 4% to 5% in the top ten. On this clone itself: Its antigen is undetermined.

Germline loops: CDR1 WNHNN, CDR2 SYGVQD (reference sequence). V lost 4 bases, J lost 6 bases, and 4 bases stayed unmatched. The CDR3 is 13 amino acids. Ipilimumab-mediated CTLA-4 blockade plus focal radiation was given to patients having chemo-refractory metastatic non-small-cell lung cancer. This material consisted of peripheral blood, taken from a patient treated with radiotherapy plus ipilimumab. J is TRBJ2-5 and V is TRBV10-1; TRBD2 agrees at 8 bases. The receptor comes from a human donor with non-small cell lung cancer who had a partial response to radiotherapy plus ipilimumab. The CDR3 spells CASSAFSGKTQYF. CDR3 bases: TGCGCCAGCAGTGCCTTTAGCGGGAAGACCCAGTACTTC.